This T cell receptor beta chain was documented in a study of T cells after posttransplantation cyclophosphamide. Points from the study as a whole: TRB overlap between skin or GI tissue T cells and blood was limited. Later post-transplant blood repertoires were often dominated by donor CD8+ memory clones.

With 4 bases clipped from V and 5 bases from J, the junction kept 9 bases outside the gene matches. The CDR3 sequence is 14 residues long. Germline V gene lookup returns CDR1 SGHDT and CDR2 YYEEEE. On the day of bone marrow donation, the related graft donor provided peripheral blood. Regarding this clone: Its antigen is as yet unknown.

The table came from immunoSEQ multiplex PCR; TCRdb's copy has only in-frame clones and leaves some out. The sample consists of tens of thousands of clones, about 94% of them appearing once. This sequence was found in a woman aged 25 to 39 in good health and a related stem cell transplant donor. The gene calls are TRBV5-6 and TRBJ2-7, with TRBD1 identical over 7 bases. Sequenced material: PBMCs. The CDR3: CASSLQQGTDEQYF. As DNA, the CDR3 is TGTGCCAGCAGCCTGCAACAGGGGACCGACGAGCAGTACTTC.